This entry lists 32 T cell receptor beta chains sequenced from one sample in a study of blood T cells in healthy people across ages. A second PCR, run for roughly 6 to 11 cycles, used a sample-barcoded 5' primer plus a J-beta primer mix. TCRdb called the 5' RACE reads again in MiXCR, with one record for every CDR3 protein. The repertoire has 910,000 or so distinct CDR3 sequences, roughly 51% of them found once; the top ten carry about a fifth. The source material was blood. The origin of the receptors is a woman aged 55 to 70 in good health.

The V call is TRBV5-1, the J call TRBJ2-7; no reliable D call. V was clipped by 2 bases and J by 3 bases, with 9 bases between them. Germline-derived CDR1 and CDR2 are SGHRS and YFSETQ. This CDR3 is built from 13 residues. The CDR3 is CASSFSHDYEQYF. CDR3 DNA sequence: TGCGCCAGCAGCTTTTCCCATGACTACGAGCAGTACTTC.

In this sample, this clonotype turned up a few times. The V gene is TRBV7-9, the J gene TRBJ2-7, with 7 bases that match TRBD2. The J call may be in error: the DNA end matches TRBJ2-5 better. The germline CDR1 and CDR2 sequences are SEHNR and FQNEAQ (reference sequence). The CDR3 is 15 amino acids. The CDR3 DNA is TGTGCCAGCAGCTTGACGCGGGAGATGCAGGAGACCCAGTACTTC. Its translation is CASSLTREMQETQYF.

With regard to this clonotype: At one of its ends the junction is not consistent with the germline gene, which may arise from a read error. The V call is TRBV10-3, the J call TRBJ2-5, with D maybe TRBD2 (5 bases). This CDR3 region has 13 residues. CDR1 and CDR2 (germline): ENHRY, SYGVKD. The CDR3 bases are TGTGCCATCAGGCCGGGATACCAAGAGACCCGGTACTTC. Translating gives CAIRPGYQETRYF.

Points on this clonotype: At one end the junction does not follow the germline gene, possibly because of a read error. The rearrangement joins TRBV29-1 to TRBJ2-1; D possibly uses TRBD1 or TRBD2 (5 bases each). Germline CDR1 SQVTM, CDR2 ANQGSEA. The CDR3 runs to 17 residues. The CDR3 is CSVEGSLGTGSHNEQFF. The CDR3 coding sequence is TGCAGCGTTGAAGGGTCTCTCGGGACCGGCTCCCACAATGAGCAGTTCTTC.

The J gene is TRBJ1-2, the V gene TRBV28; possibly TRBD1 for D (5 bases). The CDR3 is 14 amino acids. V lost 2 bases and J lost 4, with 11 bases in between. Germline V gene data show CDR1 as MDHEN and CDR2 as SYDVKM. The CDR3 nucleotides are TGTGCCAGCAGTTTAAAGGGGTGGAGCTATGGCTACACCTTC. The encoded protein is CASSLKGWSYGYTF.

In this sample, this clonotype turned up a few times. The rearrangement uses TRBV12-3 or TRBV12-4 and TRBJ2-1, with D possibly TRBD2 on 5 matching bases. The CDR3 has 15 residues. V gave up 4 bases and J gave up 6 bases, with 16 bases separating them. CDR3 region: CASSSGWGVLNEQFF. The CDR3 DNA sequence: TGTGCCAGCAGTTCAGGTTGGGGAGTTCTCAATGAGCAGTTCTTC.

This clonotype was detected only a few times. The CDR3 DNA follows: TGTGCCAGCAGTTTACGACCTCGAGGGGCCGTAAGCACAGATACGCAGTATTTT. This gives the protein CASSLRPRGAVSTDTQYF. The J gene is TRBJ2-3, the V gene TRBV28; D may match TRBD1 or TRBD2 (5 bases each). The CDR3 totals 18 residues. Per the germline V gene, CDR1 is MDHEN and CDR2 is SYDVKM. V lost 2 bases to trimming and J lost 0 bases, with 18 bases between them.

The chain carries TRBV24-1 and TRBJ2-3, with 7 positions matching TRBD2. The ends lost 4 bases at V and 7 bases at J; junction bases unmatched: 10. The CDR3 length is 15 residues. Germline values: CDR1 KGHDR, CDR2 SFDVKD. CDR3 sequence: CATSDPQVGLNTQYF. The CDR3 DNA reads as TGTGCCACCAGTGACCCGCAGGTGGGACTAAATACGCAGTATTTT.

CDR3 sequence (DNA): TGTGCCAGCCTGTATAGCGGGCCTACCCCCAGGGAGCAGTTCTTC. Amino acid sequence: CASLYSGPTPREQFF. This chain links TRBV7-9 with TRBJ2-1; 7 bases are a match to TRBD2. CDR1 and CDR2 (germline): SEHNR, FQNEAQ (reference sequence). Germline trimming cut 8 bases from V and 10 bases from J; bases unmatched to any gene: 17. The CDR3 contains 15 residues.

The chain's CDR3 is CASSPRTENNSPLHF. The CDR3 region has the DNA TGCGCCAGCAGCCCGAGGACAGAAAATAATTCACCCCTCCACTTT. The V call is TRBV4-1, the J call TRBJ1-6, with a possible D match to TRBD1 (6 bases). There are 15 residues in the CDR3. The germline V gene encodes CDR1 MGHRA and CDR2 YSYEKL. V lost 4 bases and J lost 5, with 12 bases in between.

As for this clonotype: Compared with germline, one end of the junction differs, possibly owing to a read error. This chain connects TRBV5-1 to TRBJ2-6; possibly TRBD1 for D (5 bases). The germline gives CDR1 SGHRS, CDR2 YFSETQ. The CDR3 spans 17 residues. DNA for the CDR3: TGCGCCAGCAGCCCCCGCTCAGGGATCTCTAGGGCCAACGTCCTGACTTTC. Amino acid sequence: CASSPRSGISRANVLTF.

This rearrangement joins TRBV28 to TRBJ2-1; 11 nucleotides line up with TRBD1. The length of the CDR3 is 15 residues. The ends lost 7 bases at V and 5 bases at J; junction bases unmatched: 7. Germline values: CDR1 MDHEN, CDR2 SYDVKM. CDR3 nucleotide sequence: TGTGCCAGCACCCGGGACAGGGGGTCCCACAATGAGCAGTTCTTC. Protein product: CASTRDRGSHNEQFF.

The chain is built from TRBV25-1 and TRBJ2-4; weak D call: TRBD1 (7 bases). The CDR3 runs 17 residues. V lost 1 base and J 6 bases, leaving 19 bases between the germline ends. The germline CDR1 and CDR2 sequences are MGHDK and SYGVNS. The CDR3 DNA sequence: TGTGCCAGCAGTGAATCAACAGGCGGGACAGCGCCAAACATTCAGTACTTC. Protein product: CASSESTGGTAPNIQYF.

This sequence joins TRBV29-1 and TRBJ1-5, with TRBD1 as a possible D gene (6 bases). Trimming took off 6 bases at V and 2 bases at J, with 14 bases between the two ends. Germline V CDR1 and CDR2: SQVTM, ANQGSEA. CDR3 length: 14 amino acids. The CDR3 DNA reads TGCAGCGTAAAACAGGGTCGTGGCAATCAGCCCCAGCATTTT. It yields the protein CSVKQGRGNQPQHF.

V and J are TRBV13 and TRBJ2-1, with a weak D call TRBD2 (6 bases). This CDR3 contains 14 residues. V lost 4 bases and J 4 bases, leaving 11 bases between the germline ends. Germline lookup yields CDR1 PRHDT and CDR2 FYEKMQ (reference sequence). Written as DNA, the CDR3 is TGTGCCAGCAGCTCCGGACTAACGTACAATGAGCAGTTCTTC. This codes for CASSSGLTYNEQFF.

The gene calls are TRBV6-1 and TRBJ2-5; TRBD1 matches 7 bases. CDR3 length: 15 amino acids. Per germline, CDR1 MNHNS and CDR2 SASEGT. Unmatched junction bases numbered 11, after V lost 8 bases and J lost 2 bases. The CDR3 loop is CASSGLTGVQETQYF. DNA for the CDR3: TGTGCCAGCTCAGGTTTAACAGGGGTGCAAGAGACCCAGTACTTC.

The rearrangement joins TRBV10-1 to TRBJ2-1, with a tentative D call TRBD2 (5 bases). CDR1 and CDR2 from the germline V gene are WNHNN and SYGVQD (reference sequence). The CDR3 is made up of 15 amino acids. V lost 4 bases and J lost 7, with 17 bases in between. The CDR3 loop reads CASSAELVVGNEQFF. Written as DNA, the CDR3 is TGCGCCAGCAGTGCTGAACTAGTGGTGGGGAATGAGCAGTTCTTC.

This clonotype was seen a single time. The chain employs TRBV3-1 and TRBJ1-1, with D perhaps TRBD1 (6 bases). In germline, CDR1 is LGHDT, CDR2 YNNKEL (reference sequence). The CDR3 extends over 15 amino acids. The V end was cut by 3 bases, the J end by 5 bases, with 16 bases between. CDR3 residues: CASSHRGSGGTEAFF. The DNA of the CDR3 is TGTGCCAGCAGCCACAGGGGCAGCGGGGGTACTGAAGCTTTCTTT.

This sequence joins TRBV6-6 and TRBJ2-7, with 8 bases lining up with TRBD2. The CDR3 runs 15 residues. Looked up from germline, CDR1 is MNHNY and CDR2 is SVGAGI (reference sequence). With 5 bases clipped from V and 4 bases from J, the junction kept 10 bases outside the gene matches. CDR3 sequence reads: CASSPPGSGMYEQYF. In DNA, the CDR3 is TGTGCCAGCAGTCCCCCCGGTAGCGGGATGTACGAGCAGTACTTC.

V gene TRBV7-9 combines with J gene TRBJ2-7; 7 nucleotides match TRBD2. CDR1 and CDR2 from the germline V gene are SEHNR and FQNEAQ (reference sequence). Trimming cost V 4 bases and J 7 bases; bases outside gene matches: 19. The CDR3 extends over 17 amino acids. The CDR3 region is CASSSNSRTSVINEQYF. As DNA, the CDR3 is TGTGCCAGCAGCTCCAATTCCCGGACTAGTGTTATCAATGAGCAGTACTTC.

J is TRBJ2-7 and V is TRBV6-6; 13 bases align to TRBD2. TRBJ2-5 matches the DNA end more closely, so the J call is doubtful. The CDR3 is 16 residues long. CDR1 is MNHNY and CDR2 is SVGAGI in the germline V gene (reference sequence). The DNA for the CDR3 is TGTGCCAGCCTGATTGGGACTAGCGGGACCCAAGAGACCCAGTACTTC. Translation gives CASLIGTSGTQETQYF.

The gene calls are TRBV12-3 or TRBV12-4 and TRBJ2-5; D may be TRBD2 (6 bases). The DNA end is more similar to TRBJ2-7, so the J call may be wrong. This CDR3 contains 13 residues. This CDR3 reads CASLPTLGGEQYF. The CDR3 coding sequence is TGTGCCAGCCTACCCACCTTGGGAGGCGAGCAGTACTTC.

This clonotype has just a few counts. This rearrangement joins TRBV29-1 to TRBJ2-2, with D perhaps TRBD2 (6 bases). The ends were cut back, 0 bases at V and 1 base at J, with 9 bases in the middle. The germline V gene has CDR1 SQVTM and CDR2 ANQGSEA. The CDR3 is 15 amino acids. CDR3 in amino acids: CSVEDGTLNTGELFF. The CDR3 DNA sequence: TGCAGCGTTGAAGACGGGACTTTGAACACCGGGGAGCTGTTTTTT.

This clonotype was seen only a few times. The V call is TRBV7-8, the J call TRBJ2-5, with TRBD2 identical over 12 bases. CDR1 is SGHVS, CDR2 FQNEAQ, per germline. The CDR3 runs 19 residues. J was trimmed by 11 bases and V by 2 bases; bases with no gene match: 21. The CDR3 DNA follows: TGTGCCAGCAGCTTACCCCCGCACCGACTAGCGGGAGAGGCCAATGAGCAGTACTTC. Its translation: CASSLPPHRLAGEANEQYF.

This clonotype was counted only a few times. The chain combines TRBV4-3 with TRBJ1-2, with TRBD1 matching over 7 bases. The V segment lost 0 bases and the J segment 7 bases; nucleotides outside the gene matches: 5. The CDR3 extends over 14 amino acids. Germline V CDR1 and CDR2: LGHNA, YSLEER. The CDR3 spells CASSQDEGAPGYTF. The CDR3 region has the DNA TGCGCCAGCAGCCAAGATGAGGGGGCGCCTGGCTACACCTTC.

The CDR3 bases are TGTGCCAGCAGTTTTCGCACAGGGGCAGATACGCAGTATTTT. Translating gives CASSFRTGADTQYF. V usage is TRBV6-5 and J usage is TRBJ2-3; 7 positions agree with TRBD1. The germline gives CDR1 MNHEY, CDR2 SVGAGI. Trimming cost V 4 bases and J 4 bases; bases outside gene matches: 5. The CDR3 has 14 amino acids.

The chain couples TRBV29-1 to TRBJ2-1, with 9 bases lining up with TRBD1. J was trimmed by 4 bases and V by 6 bases; bases with no gene match: 10. Germline loops: CDR1 SQVTM, CDR2 ANQGSEA. The CDR3 length is 15 residues. DNA of the CDR3: TGCAGCGTATCCGTGACAGGGGGACTATACAATGAGCAGTTCTTC. Amino acids: CSVSVTGGLYNEQFF.

Only a few counts were recorded for this clonotype. This chain connects TRBV12-3 or TRBV12-4 to TRBJ2-2; the match to TRBD2 covers 7 bases. The CDR3 spans 15 residues. The junction had 4 bases not matched to a gene; V was cut back by 3 bases and J by 3 bases. CDR3: CASSFRLADTGELFF. The CDR3 bases are TGTGCCAGCAGTTTTCGGCTAGCGGACACCGGGGAGCTGTTTTTT.

This clonotype was seen more than once but under ten times. The chain links TRBV29-1 to TRBJ2-7; D may be TRBD1 (5 bases). The CDR3 runs to 12 residues. Germline V gene data show CDR1 as SQVTM and CDR2 as ANQGSEA. V was shortened by 7 bases and J by 2 bases, with 12 bases between the two germline ends. In nucleotides, the CDR3 is TGCAGCGGCGGATCAGGGCCCTACGAGCAGTACTTC. Amino acid sequence: CSGGSGPYEQYF.

This clonotype was found a few times. The rearrangement joins TRBV29-1 to TRBJ2-1, with D maybe TRBD2 (5 bases). CDR3 length: 14 residues. Trimming took off 7 bases at V and 3 bases at J, with 16 bases between the two ends. The germline CDR1 and CDR2 sequences are SQVTM and ANQGSEA. Here the CDR3 DNA reads TGCAGCGCCCAGCCGGGGTTAGGCTACAATGAGCAGTTCTTC. Protein sequence: CSAQPGLGYNEQFF.

The chain has TRBV7-3 and TRBJ2-1; TRBD2 aligns across 9 bases. The J segment lost 5 bases and the V segment lost 3 bases, leaving 8 bases of the junction unmatched. Germline V gene sequence: CDR1 SGHTA, CDR2 FQGTGA. The CDR3 sequence is 16 residues long. The CDR3 reads CASSLAGGGGHNEQFF. CDR3 DNA: TGTGCCAGCAGCTTGGCGGGAGGGGGGGGTCACAATGAGCAGTTCTTC.

This sequence joins TRBV18 and TRBJ2-5; unclear D gene. Trimming cost V 6 bases and J 1 base, with 12 bases left between them. The CDR3 is 14 amino acids. Germline CDR1 is KGHSH and CDR2 is LQKENI. The CDR3 DNA is TGTGCCAGCTCTAGCATTGGCATCCAAGAGACCCAGTACTTC. Protein sequence: CASSSIGIQETQYF.